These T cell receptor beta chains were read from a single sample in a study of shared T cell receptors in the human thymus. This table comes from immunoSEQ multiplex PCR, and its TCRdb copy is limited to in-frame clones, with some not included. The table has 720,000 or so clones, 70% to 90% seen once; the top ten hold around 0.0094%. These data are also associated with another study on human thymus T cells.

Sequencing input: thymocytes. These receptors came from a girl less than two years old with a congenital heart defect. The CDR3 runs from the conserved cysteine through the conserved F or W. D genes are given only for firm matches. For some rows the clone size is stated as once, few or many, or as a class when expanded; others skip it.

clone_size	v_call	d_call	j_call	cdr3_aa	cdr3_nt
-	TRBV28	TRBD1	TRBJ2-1	CASSFRVWDRKDEQFF	TGTGCCAGCAGTTTTAGGGTCTGGGACAGGAAAGATGAGCAGTTCTTC
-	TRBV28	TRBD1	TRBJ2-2	CASSFPPDRVDTGELFF	TGTGCCAGCAGTTTCCCCCCGGACAGGGTGGACACCGGGGAGCTGTTTTTT
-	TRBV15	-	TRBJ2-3	CATSREKTRFAADTQYF	TGTGCCACCAGCAGAGAAAAAACTCGGTTTGCGGCAGATACGCAGTATTTT
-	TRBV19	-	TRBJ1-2	CASTDSGYGYTF	TGTGCCAGTACTGACAGTGGCTATGGCTACACCTTC
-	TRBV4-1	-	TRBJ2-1	CASSQDPVSYNEQFF	TGCGCCAGCAGCCAAGACCCCGTATCCTACAATGAGCAGTTCTTC
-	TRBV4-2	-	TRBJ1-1	CASSQECLRLGGAEAFF	TGTGCCAGCAGCCAAGAGTGTTTGCGCTTGGGGGGGGCTGAAGCTTTCTTT
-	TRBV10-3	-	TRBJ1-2	CAISERAGATDYGYTF	TGTGCCATCAGTGAGCGAGCTGGGGCAACCGACTATGGCTACACCTTC
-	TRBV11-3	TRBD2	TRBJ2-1	CASSLGRGTSGAQEQFF	TGTGCCAGCAGCTTAGGGAGAGGGACTAGCGGGGCCCAGGAGCAGTTCTTC
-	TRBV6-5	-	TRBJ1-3	CASSYTRAYSGNTIYF	TGTGCCAGCAGTTACACCAGGGCTTACTCTGGAAACACCATATATTTT
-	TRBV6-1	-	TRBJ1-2	CASTTGFGYTF	TGTGCCAGCACCACAGGGTTTGGCTACACCTTC
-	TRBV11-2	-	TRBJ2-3	CASSLGARRTDTQYF	TGTGCCAGCAGCTTGGGGGCCAGACGCACAGATACGCAGTATTTT
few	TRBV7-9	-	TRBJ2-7	CASSLTGPFLSEQYF	TGTGCCAGCAGCTTAACAGGCCCCTTTCTGAGCGAGCAGTACTTC
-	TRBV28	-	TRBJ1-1	CASYTGNTTGDTEAFF	TGTGCCAGTTACACAGGGAACACAACCGGGGACACTGAAGCTTTCTTT
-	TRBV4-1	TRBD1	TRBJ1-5	CASSRFQGQQPQHF	TGCGCCAGCAGCCGCTTCCAGGGACAGCAGCCCCAGCATTTT
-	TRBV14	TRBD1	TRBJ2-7	CASSRPPRQGGSIHEQYF	TGTGCCAGCAGCCGACCTCCTCGACAGGGTGGTAGCATCCACGAGCAGTACTTC
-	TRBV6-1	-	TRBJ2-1	CASSRGAYNEQFF	TGTGCCAGCAGTCGCGGGGCCTACAATGAGCAGTTCTTC
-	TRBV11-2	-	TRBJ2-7	CASSPTRDSIYEQYF	TGTGCCAGCAGCCCGACCCGGGACTCAATCTACGAGCAGTACTTC
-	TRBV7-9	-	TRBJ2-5	CASSLLGETQYF	TGTGCCAGCAGCTTACTCGGGGAGACCCAGTACTTC
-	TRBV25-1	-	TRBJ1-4	CASSTQGSEKLFF	TGTGCCAGCAGTACGCAGGGTAGTGAAAAACTGTTTTTT
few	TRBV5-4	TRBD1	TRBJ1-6	CASSKRGQGRASYNSPLHF	TGTGCCAGCAGTAAACGAGGACAGGGGCGAGCTTCCTATAATTCACCCCTCCACTTT
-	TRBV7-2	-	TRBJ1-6	CASVASDGGKGSPLHF	TGTGCCAGCGTTGCATCGGATGGGGGGAAGGGCTCACCCCTCCACTTT
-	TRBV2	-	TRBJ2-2	CASTVGGELFF	TGTGCCAGCACGGTCGGCGGGGAGCTGTTTTTT
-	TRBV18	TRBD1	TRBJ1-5	CASSPGTGSPQPQHF	TGTGCCAGCTCGCCCGGGACAGGGTCTCCCCAGCCCCAGCATTTT
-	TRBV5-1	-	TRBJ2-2	CASSLGGVTAANTGELFF	TGCGCCAGCAGCTTGGGCGGGGTGACGGCCGCGAACACCGGGGAGCTGTTTTTT
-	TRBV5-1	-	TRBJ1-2	CASSLVGGDYGYTF	TGCGCCAGCAGCTTGGTGGGGGGAGACTATGGCTACACCTTC
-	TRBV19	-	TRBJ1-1	CASSTIGAEAFF	TGTGCCAGTAGTACCATCGGGGCTGAAGCTTTCTTT
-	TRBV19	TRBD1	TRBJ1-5	CASSIEGTGLNQPQHF	TGTGCCAGTAGTATAGAGGGGACAGGCCTGAATCAGCCCCAGCATTTT
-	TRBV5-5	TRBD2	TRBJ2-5	CASSGAGGHLKETQYF	TGTGCCAGCAGCGGAGCGGGGGGCCACTTAAAAGAGACCCAGTACTTC
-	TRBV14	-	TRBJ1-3	CASSPETGGSGNTIYF	TGTGCCAGCAGCCCAGAGACGGGGGGCTCTGGAAACACCATATATTTT
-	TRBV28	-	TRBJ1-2	CASSWEGRAVQSYGYTF	TGTGCCAGCAGTTGGGAAGGCAGGGCGGTTCAGAGCTATGGCTACACCTTC
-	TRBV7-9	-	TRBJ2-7	CASSLTVGVTRAYEQYF	TGTGCCAGCAGCTTAACAGTCGGGGTAACACGCGCCTACGAGCAGTACTTC
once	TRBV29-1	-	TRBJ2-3	CSVRGNLTDTQYF	TGCAGCGTTCGGGGAAACCTCACAGATACGCAGTATTTT
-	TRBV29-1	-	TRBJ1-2	CSVEGEGFGYTF	TGCAGCGTTGAAGGGGAGGGGTTTGGCTACACCTTC
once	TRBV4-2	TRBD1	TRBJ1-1	CASSQDVPGGRNTEAFF	TGTGCCAGCAGCCAAGATGTTCCAGGGGGAAGGAACACTGAAGCTTTCTTT
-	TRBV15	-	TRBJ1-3	CATSADTFSGNTIYF	TGTGCCACCAGCGCGGACACTTTCTCTGGAAACACCATATATTTT
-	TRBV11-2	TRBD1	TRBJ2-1	CASSLYPGQMTSQFF	TGTGCCAGCAGCTTATACCCGGGACAGATGACCTCTCAGTTCTTC
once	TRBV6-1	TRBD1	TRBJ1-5	CASSEATGSRQPQHF	TGTGCCAGCAGTGAGGCGACAGGGTCGAGGCAGCCCCAGCATTTT
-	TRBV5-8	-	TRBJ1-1	CASIPGATNTEAFF	TGTGCCAGCATACCAGGGGCTACGAACACTGAAGCTTTCTTT